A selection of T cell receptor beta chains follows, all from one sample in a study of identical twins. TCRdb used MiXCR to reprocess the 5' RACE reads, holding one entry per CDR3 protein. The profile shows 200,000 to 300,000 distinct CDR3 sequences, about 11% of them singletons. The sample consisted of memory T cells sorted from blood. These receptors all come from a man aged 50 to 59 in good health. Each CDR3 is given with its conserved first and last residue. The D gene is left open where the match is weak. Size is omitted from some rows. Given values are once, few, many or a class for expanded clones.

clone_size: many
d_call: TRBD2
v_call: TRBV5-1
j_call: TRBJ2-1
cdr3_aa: CASSLVGGSSYNEQFF
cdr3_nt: TGCGCCAGCAGCTTGGTCGGCGGGAGCTCCTACAATGAGCAGTTCTTC

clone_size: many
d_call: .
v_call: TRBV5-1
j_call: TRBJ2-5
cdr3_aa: CASSLVAETQETQYF
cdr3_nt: TGCGCCAGCAGCTTGGTGGCCGAGACCCAAGAGACCCAGTACTTC

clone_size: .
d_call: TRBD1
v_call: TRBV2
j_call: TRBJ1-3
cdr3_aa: CASSRDRSYNTIYF
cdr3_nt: TGTGCCAGCAGTAGGGACAGAAGCTACAACACCATATATTTT

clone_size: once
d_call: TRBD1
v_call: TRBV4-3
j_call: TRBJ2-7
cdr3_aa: CASSQEGQGASEQYF
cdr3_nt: TGCGCCAGCAGCCAAGAGGGACAGGGGGCATCCGAGCAGTACTTC

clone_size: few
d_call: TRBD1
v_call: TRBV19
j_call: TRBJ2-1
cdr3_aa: CASQGGQGNNEQFF
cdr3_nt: TGTGCCAGCCAAGGGGGACAGGGGAACAATGAGCAGTTCTTC

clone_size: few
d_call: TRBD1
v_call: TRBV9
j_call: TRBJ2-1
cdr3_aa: CASSKWGQENNEQFF
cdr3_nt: TGTGCCAGCAGCAAGTGGGGACAGGAGAACAATGAGCAGTTCTTC

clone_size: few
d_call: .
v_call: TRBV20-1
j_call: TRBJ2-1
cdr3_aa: CSTVRLLVDEQFF
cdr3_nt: TGCAGTACCGTTCGACTACTTGTGGATGAGCAGTTCTTC

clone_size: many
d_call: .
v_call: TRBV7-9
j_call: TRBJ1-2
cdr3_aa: CASTPVTRARYTF
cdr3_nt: TGTGCCAGCACCCCAGTCACTCGGGCCCGCTACACCTTC

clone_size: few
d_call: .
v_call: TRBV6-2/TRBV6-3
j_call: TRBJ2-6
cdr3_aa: CASGPPAGFYWTAGANVLTF
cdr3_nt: TGTGCCAGCGGTCCACCGGCGGGGTTTTACTGGACGGCTGGGGCCAACGTCCTGACTTTC

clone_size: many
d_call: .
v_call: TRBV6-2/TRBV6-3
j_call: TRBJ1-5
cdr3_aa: CASSYSGGIRPQHF
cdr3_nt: TGTGCCAGCAGTTACTCGGGAGGGATAAGGCCCCAGCATTTT

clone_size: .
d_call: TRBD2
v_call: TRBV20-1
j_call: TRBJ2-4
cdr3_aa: CSARGLAGAGDKNIQYF
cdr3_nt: TGCAGTGCTAGAGGGCTAGCGGGGGCCGGGGATAAAAACATTCAGTACTTC

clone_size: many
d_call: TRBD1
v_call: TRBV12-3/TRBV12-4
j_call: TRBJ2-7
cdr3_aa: CASSLTGNFYEQYF
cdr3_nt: TGTGCCAGCAGTCTGACAGGGAATTTTTATGAGCAGTACTTC

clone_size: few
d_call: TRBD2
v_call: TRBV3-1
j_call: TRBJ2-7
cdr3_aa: CASSRLAGDVHEQYF
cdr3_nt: TGTGCCAGCAGCCGGCTAGCGGGAGACGTCCACGAGCAGTACTTC

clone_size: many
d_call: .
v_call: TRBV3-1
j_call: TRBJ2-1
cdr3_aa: CASSQGFEQFF
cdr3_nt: TGTGCCAGCAGCCAAGGGTTTGAGCAGTTCTTC

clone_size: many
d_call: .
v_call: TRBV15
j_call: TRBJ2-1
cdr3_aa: CATSRANEQFF
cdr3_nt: TGTGCCACCAGCAGAGCCAATGAGCAGTTCTTC

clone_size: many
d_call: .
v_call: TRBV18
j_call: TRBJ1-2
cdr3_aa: CASSPDRGHGYTF
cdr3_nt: TGTGCCAGCTCACCAGACCGGGGCCATGGCTACACCTTC

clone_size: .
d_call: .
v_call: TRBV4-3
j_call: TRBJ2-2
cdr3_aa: CASSQGGKHTGELFF
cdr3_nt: TGCGCCAGCAGCCAAGGCGGGAAGCACACCGGGGAGCTGTTTTTT

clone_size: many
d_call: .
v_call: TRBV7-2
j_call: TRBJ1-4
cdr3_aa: CASSLQGSNEKLFF
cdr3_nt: TGTGCCAGCAGCTTACAGGGGTCTAATGAAAAACTGTTTTTT

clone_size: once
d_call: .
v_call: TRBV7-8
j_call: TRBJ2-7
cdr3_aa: CASSSGPTGRFAYEQYF
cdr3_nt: TGTGCCAGCAGCTCAGGGCCGACGGGACGTTTCGCCTACGAGCAGTACTTC

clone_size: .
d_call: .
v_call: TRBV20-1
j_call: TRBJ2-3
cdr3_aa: CSASSGGPLDTQYF
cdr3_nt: TGCAGTGCTAGCTCCGGGGGGCCTTTAGATACGCAGTATTTT

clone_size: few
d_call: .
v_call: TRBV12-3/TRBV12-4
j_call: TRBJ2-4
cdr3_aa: CASSLMGRAKNIQYF
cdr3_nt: TGTGCCAGCAGTTTAATGGGACGGGCCAAAAACATTCAGTACTTC

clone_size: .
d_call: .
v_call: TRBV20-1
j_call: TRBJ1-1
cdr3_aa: CSARWSKKNPEAFF
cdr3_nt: TGCAGTGCTAGATGGTCGAAAAAGAACCCTGAAGCTTTCTTT

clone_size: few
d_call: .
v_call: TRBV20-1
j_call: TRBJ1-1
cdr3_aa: CSAYREDTEAFF
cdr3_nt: TGCAGTGCTTACAGGGAGGACACTGAAGCTTTCTTT

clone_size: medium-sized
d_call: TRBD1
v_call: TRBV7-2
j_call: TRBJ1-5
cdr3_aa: CASSQYRGNQPQHF
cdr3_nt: TGTGCCAGCAGCCAATACAGGGGAAATCAGCCCCAGCATTTT

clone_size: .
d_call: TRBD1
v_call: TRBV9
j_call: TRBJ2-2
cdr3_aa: CASSAMTGGTGELFF
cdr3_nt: TGTGCCAGCAGCGCAATGACAGGGGGGACCGGGGAGCTGTTTTTT

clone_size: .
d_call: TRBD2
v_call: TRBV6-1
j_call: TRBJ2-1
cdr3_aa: CASSRLAGRSYNEQFF
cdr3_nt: TGTGCCAGCAGCCGACTAGCGGGGAGGTCCTACAATGAGCAGTTCTTC

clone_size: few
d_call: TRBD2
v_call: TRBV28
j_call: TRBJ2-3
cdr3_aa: CASSLIPTSGRAPDTQYF
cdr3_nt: TGTGCCAGCAGTTTAATCCCGACTAGCGGGAGGGCTCCAGATACGCAGTATTTT

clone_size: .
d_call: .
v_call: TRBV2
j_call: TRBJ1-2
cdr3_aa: CASSATVRYGYTF
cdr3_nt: TGTGCCAGCAGTGCGACAGTTCGCTATGGCTACACCTTC

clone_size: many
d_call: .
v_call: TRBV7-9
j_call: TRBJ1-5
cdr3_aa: CASSLASFGQPQHF
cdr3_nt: TGTGCCAGCAGCTTAGCAAGCTTCGGTCAGCCCCAGCATTTT

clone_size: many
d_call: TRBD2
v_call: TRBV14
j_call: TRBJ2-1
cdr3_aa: CASSQLAGYNEQFF
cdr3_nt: TGTGCCAGCAGCCAACTAGCGGGGTACAATGAGCAGTTCTTC

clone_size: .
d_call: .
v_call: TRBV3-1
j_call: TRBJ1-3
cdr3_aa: CASTLSVGLSGNTIYF
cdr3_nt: TGTGCCAGCACCCTCAGCGTTGGACTCTCTGGAAACACCATATATTTT

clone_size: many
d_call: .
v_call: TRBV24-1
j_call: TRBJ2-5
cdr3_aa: CATSLGGETQYF
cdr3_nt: TGTGCCACCAGTTTAGGTGGAGAGACCCAGTACTTC